Presented here are 31 T cell receptor beta chains from one specimen sequenced in a study of OX40 agonist ivuxolimab in advanced cancers. TCRdb's table, derived via immunoSEQ multiplex PCR, lists solely in-frame clones and lacks some. The data contain tens of thousands of clones, more than 65% of them singletons. The starting material was CD4+ or CD8+ T cells sorted from blood, obtained in a trial of the OX40 agonist ivuxolimab. These TCRs come from an adult with an advanced solid tumor such as melanoma, head and neck, liver or kidney cancer.

This chain joins TRBV5-1 and TRBJ1-2; D gene ambiguous. Looked up from germline, CDR1 is SGHRS and CDR2 is YFSETQ. The CDR3 spans 14 residues. The germline V and J ends were trimmed by 4 bases and 2 bases, with 12 bases remaining between them. CDR3 loop: CASSPGGRNYGYTF. In DNA, the CDR3 is TGCGCCAGCAGCCCTGGTGGCAGGAACTATGGCTACACCTTC.

The V and J genes are TRBV7-2 and TRBJ2-5; 8 nucleotides line up with TRBD2. The V gene's germline CDR1 is SGHTA and CDR2 FQGNSA. V lost 0 bases to trimming and J lost 5 bases; unmatched junction nucleotides: 5. The CDR3 has 15 amino acids. The CDR3 here is CASSLAGRAGETQYF. The CDR3 coding sequence is TGTGCCAGCAGCTTAGCCGGGAGGGCCGGGGAGACCCAGTACTTC. Combining the CDR3 with reference TRBV7-2 and TRBJ2-5 gives the whole variable domain GAGVSQSPSNKVTEKGKDVELRCDPISGHTALYWYRQSLGQGLEFLIYFQGNSAPDKSGLPSDRFSAERTGGSVSTLTIQRTQQEDSAVYLCASSLAGRAGETQYFGPGTRLLVL.

This sequence joins TRBV27 and TRBJ2-5; the D is unclear. Germline-derived CDR1 and CDR2 are MNHEY and SMNVEV (reference sequence). This CDR3 has 14 residues. V gave up 1 base and J gave up 4 bases, with 10 bases separating them. In DNA form, the CDR3 reads TGTGCCAGCAGTTTATGGGGTCACGGAGAGACCCAGTACTTC. It is translated as CASSLWGHGETQYF.

The CDR3 region has the DNA TGTGCCAGCAGCGTAGAAGGTGGCGGAAAGCAGTACTTC. Encoded protein: CASSVEGGGKQYF. The genes are TRBV7-2 and TRBJ2-7; unclear D gene. V gave up 5 bases and J gave up 8 bases, with 16 bases separating them. This CDR3 is built from 13 residues. Germline CDR1 is SGHTA and CDR2 is FQGNSA.

The chain is built from TRBV18 and TRBJ2-2, with TRBD1 matching 7 bases. Germline V gives CDR1 KGHSH, CDR2 LQKENI. The V and J ends lost 3 bases and 4 bases, in that order; junction bases with no gene match: 14. The CDR3 is 18 residues long. CDR3 DNA sequence: TGTGCCAGCTCACCGAATTCGGGACAGTCTATCCGCACCGGGGAGCTGTTTTTT. Encoded protein: CASSPNSGQSIRTGELFF. Full variable domain (rest looked up from reference TRBV18 and TRBJ2-2): NAGVMQNPRHLVRRRGQEARLRCSPMKGHSHVYWYRQLPEEGLKFMVYLQKENIIDESGMPKERFSAEFPKEGPSILRIQQVVRGDSAAYFCASSPNSGQSIRTGELFFGEGSRLTVL.

This clone was seen only a few times. The chain couples TRBV6-1 to TRBJ2-5; D is unresolved. The V end lost 5 bases, the J end lost 5 bases, and 6 bases lay between the germline ends. Germline V gives CDR1 MNHNS, CDR2 SASEGT. The CDR3 covers 11 residues. Here the CDR3 reads CASSPQETQYF. The CDR3, as DNA: TGTGCCAGCAGTCCCCAGGAGACCCAGTACTTC.

The CDR3 reads CAIRGGPGNTIYF. CDR3 coding DNA: TGTGCCATCAGAGGAGGACCTGGAAACACCATATATTTT. The rearrangement uses TRBV10-3 and TRBJ1-3; D gene ambiguous. V was clipped by 6 bases and J by 2 bases, with 8 bases between them. Germline V gene sequence: CDR1 ENHRY, CDR2 SYGVKD. The CDR3 spans 13 residues.

V usage is TRBV15 and J usage is TRBJ2-7, with TRBD1 matching 9 bases. This CDR3 comprises 14 residues. Unmatched junction bases numbered 3, after V lost 2 bases and J lost 4 bases. Germline CDR1 is LNHNV and CDR2 is YYDKDF (reference sequence). For the CDR3, the DNA is TGTGCCACCAGCAGACAACAGGGGGCTTACGAGCAGTACTTC. This codes for CATSRQQGAYEQYF.

The gene calls are TRBV2 and TRBJ1-3; 10 bases map to TRBD1. Germline V gives CDR1 SNHLY, CDR2 FYNNEI. The CDR3 length is 14 residues. The V segment lost 4 bases and the J segment 4 bases; nucleotides outside the gene matches: 1. This chain's CDR3 is CASSGQGAGNTIYF. CDR3 nucleotide sequence: TGTGCCAGCAGTGGACAGGGGGCCGGAAACACCATATATTTT.

This chain connects TRBV6-5 to TRBJ1-2; no clear D gene. Trimming took 2 bases from V and 4 from J, leaving 14 bases between them. The length of the CDR3 is 15 residues. Germline loops: CDR1 MNHEY, CDR2 SVGAGI. CDR3 nucleotides: TGTGCCAGCAGTTACGGGGTCAGGCGACGCTATGGCTACACCTTC. It encodes CASSYGVRRRYGYTF.

The chain combines TRBV5-4 with TRBJ1-1; TRBD1 might be the D (5 bases). The germline V gene encodes CDR1 SGHNT and CDR2 YYREEE (reference sequence). V was shortened by 4 bases and J by 10 bases, with 20 bases between the two germline ends. The CDR3 covers 14 residues. For the CDR3, the DNA is TGTGCCAGCAGCCTGGACGGGGGTGCACGGGGAGCTTTCTTT. Its protein product is CASSLDGGARGAFF.

The V and J genes are TRBV29-1 and TRBJ1-1; D is unresolved. The CDR3 consists of 13 residues. V gave up 4 bases and J gave up 3 bases, with 12 bases separating them. Looked up from germline, CDR1 is SQVTM and CDR2 is ANQGSEA. CDR3 amino acids: CSVVWGSDTEAFF. CDR3 in DNA: TGCAGCGTTGTCTGGGGATCGGACACTGAAGCTTTCTTT.

CDR3 DNA: TGTGCCAGCAGTGAAGACGGGGGGGGCTATGGCTACACCTTC. The encoded protein is CASSEDGGGYGYTF. This sequence joins TRBV6-1 and TRBJ1-2; weak D call: TRBD1 (5 bases). This CDR3 spans 14 amino acids. The V gene lost 1 base and the J gene lost 4 bases, with 10 bases spanning the gap. Germline CDR1 and CDR2: MNHNS and SASEGT.

This chain links TRBV5-1 with TRBJ2-1; 9 bases align to TRBD2. This CDR3 spans 15 amino acids. J was trimmed by 6 bases and V by 7 bases; bases with no gene match: 11. The germline gives CDR1 SGHRS, CDR2 YFSETQ. CDR3 nucleotide sequence: TGCGCCAGCGCCCCCGAAGCGGGAGGCCTCAATGAGCAGTTCTTC. It codes for CASAPEAGGLNEQFF.

This chain connects TRBV6-1 to TRBJ2-3; 10 bases agree with TRBD2. Germline CDR1 and CDR2: MNHNS and SASEGT. The CDR3 is made up of 14 amino acids. Unmatched junction bases numbered 5, after V lost 8 bases and J lost 3 bases. The CDR3 bases are TGTGCCAGCCGAACTAGCGGGACGACAGATACGCAGTATTTT. Protein product: CASRTSGTTDTQYF.

This chain connects TRBV2 to TRBJ1-2, with a tentative D call TRBD1 (5 bases). V lost 5 bases and J lost 6, with 13 bases in between. This CDR3 region has 13 residues. CDR1 is SNHLY, CDR2 FYNNEI, per germline. The CDR3 DNA follows: TGTGCCAGCAGTTCACAGGCCCTCGATGGCTACACCTTC. Translating gives CASSSQALDGYTF.

The chain uses TRBV4-3 and TRBJ2-7; 9 nucleotides match TRBD1. Germline V lookup: CDR1 LGHNA, CDR2 YSLEER. The CDR3 contains 15 residues. The trim removed 0 bases at V and 6 bases at J, leaving 6 bases unmatched. The CDR3 sequence: CASSQDPGTGLEQYF. The CDR3, as DNA: TGCGCCAGCAGCCAAGATCCGGGGACAGGGCTCGAGCAGTACTTC.

The rearrangement links TRBV29-1 to TRBJ2-1, with 7 positions matching TRBD2. The CDR3 contains 18 residues. Unmatched junction bases numbered 18, after V lost 3 bases and J lost 4 bases. The germline gives CDR1 SQVTM, CDR2 ANQGSEA. This CDR3 is CSVDRPPRAGRVYNEQFF. CDR3 bases: TGCAGCGTTGATCGACCCCCCCGGGCAGGGAGGGTATACAATGAGCAGTTCTTC.

This chain connects TRBV10-3 to TRBJ2-1, with D possibly TRBD2 on 6 matching bases. V was pared by 7 bases and J by 5 bases, with 9 bases between. CDR1 ENHRY and CDR2 SYGVKD come from the germline V gene. CDR3 length equals 12 residues. As DNA, the CDR3 is TGTGCCATCATGTCGGGGGACAATGAGCAGTTCTTC. Its protein product is CAIMSGDNEQFF.

This chain joins TRBV7-6 and TRBJ2-3; D gene uncertain. Germline V gene sequence: CDR1 SGHVS, CDR2 FNYEAQ. This CDR3 is 14 amino acids long. With 1 base removed from V and 6 bases from J, the gap between germline ends came to 11 bases. The CDR3 DNA sequence: TGTGCCAGCAGCTTAGGTGGCATCAGCGATACGCAGTATTTT. It encodes CASSLGGISDTQYF.

The CDR3 bases are TGTGCCAGCAGCCTAGACCCCGTAGGCGGCTATGGCTACACCTTC. Translating it yields CASSLDPVGGYGYTF. This chain joins TRBV5-4 and TRBJ1-2; no reliable D call. The CDR3 consists of 15 residues. Trimming cost V 4 bases and J 4 bases, with 17 bases left between them. The germline CDR1 and CDR2 sequences are SGHNT and YYREEE (reference sequence).

This chain uses TRBV20-1 with TRBJ1-2; D is unclear. Trimming took 6 bases from V and 5 from J, leaving 10 bases between them. CDR3 size: 11 residues. Germline V gene data show CDR1 as DFQATT and CDR2 as SNEGSKA (reference sequence). This CDR3 is CSAEASYGYTF. CDR3 in DNA: TGCAGTGCCGAAGCCAGTTATGGCTACACCTTC.

The sample holds a few counts of this clone. CDR3 nucleotide sequence: TGTGCCAGCAGCAAAGGTTGTTGTGAGCGGCTCAGGGCCCTCCACTTT. As protein: CASSKGCCERLRALHF. The chain uses TRBV21-1 and TRBJ1-6. TRBV21-1 is classified as a pseudogene. This CDR3 is 16 amino acids long.

The chain joins TRBV5-1 to TRBJ2-7; the D is unclear. The V and J ends lost 4 bases and 3 bases respectively, with 14 bases between them. Germline CDR1 SGHRS, CDR2 YFSETQ. This CDR3 comprises 14 residues. The CDR3 spells CASSRISGYYEQYF. The DNA for the CDR3 is TGCGCCAGCAGCCGAATTAGTGGGTACTACGAGCAGTACTTC. Using reference TRBV5-1 and TRBJ2-7 for the parts outside the CDR3, the full variable domain is KAGVTQTPRYLIKTRGQQVTLSCSPISGHRSVSWYQQTPGQGLQFLFEYFSETQRNKGNFPGRFSGRQFSNSRSEMNVSTLELGDSALYLCASSRISGYYEQYFGPGTRLTVT.

The chain employs TRBV7-9 and TRBJ2-1, with a tentative D call TRBD1 (5 bases). Germline assignment: CDR1 SEHNR and CDR2 FQNEAQ (reference sequence). The CDR3 consists of 13 residues. V dropped 1 base and J dropped 12 bases, with 13 bases sitting between them. The CDR3 loop reads CASSLGGATGQFF. CDR3 sequence (DNA): TGTGCCAGCAGCTTAGGTGGGGCAACCGGGCAGTTCTTC.

For the CDR3, the DNA is TGTGCCAGCAGCTTCGTGACCAACTATGGCTACACCTTC. It is translated as CASSFVTNYGYTF. The chain joins TRBV7-9 to TRBJ1-2; D unclear. Germline loops: CDR1 SEHNR, CDR2 FQNEAQ (reference sequence). With 3 bases removed from V and 2 bases from J, the gap between germline ends came to 7 bases. The CDR3 spans 13 residues. Complete variable domain (other parts from reference TRBV7-9 and TRBJ1-2): DTGVSQNPRHKITKRGQNVTFRCDPISEHNRLYWYRQTLGQGPEFLTYFQNEAQLEKSRLLSDRFSAERPKGSFSTLEIQRTEQGDSAMYLCASSFVTNYGYTFGSGTRLTVV.

This chain uses TRBV5-4 with TRBJ1-4, with no clear D. The CDR3 extends over 15 amino acids. V gave up 0 bases and J gave up 5 bases, with 11 bases separating them. Per germline, CDR1 SGHNT and CDR2 YYREEE (reference sequence). In DNA, the CDR3 is TGTGCCAGCAGCTTGGAGTCAGTCTACAATGAAAAACTGTTTTTT. This sequence encodes CASSLESVYNEKLFF.

This rearrangement joins TRBV5-1 to TRBJ1-4, with D possibly being TRBD1 (5 bases). The CDR3 contains 14 residues. Trimming shortened V by 3 bases and J by 8 bases, and 14 bases separated the two germline ends. Germline V gene lookup returns CDR1 SGHRS and CDR2 YFSETQ. The CDR3 sequence is CASSWGGSGEKLFF. The DNA of the CDR3 is TGCGCCAGCAGCTGGGGGGGTTCAGGAGAAAAACTGTTTTTT.

This clone has just one count. V usage is TRBV6-1 and J usage is TRBJ1-5, with unresolved D. Germline CDR1 MNHNS, CDR2 SASEGT. V was trimmed by 3 bases and J by 5 bases, leaving 11 bases between them. This CDR3 is 14 amino acids long. The CDR3 reads CASSDDQTYQPQHF. The CDR3 coding sequence is TGTGCCAGCAGTGACGACCAGACTTATCAGCCCCAGCATTTT.

The gene calls are TRBV27 and TRBJ2-7, with 9 bases aligning to TRBD1. CDR1 is MNHEY, CDR2 SMNVEV, per germline (reference sequence). J lost 5 bases, V lost 6 bases, and 17 bases had no gene match. This CDR3 is built from 17 residues. The CDR3 sequence is CASSLLRSGTGRNEQYF. The CDR3 DNA reads TGTGCCAGCAGCCTCCTTCGCTCCGGGACAGGGAGGAACGAGCAGTACTTC.

The J gene is TRBJ1-1, the V gene TRBV7-9; D perhaps matches TRBD1 (5 bases). The CDR3 extends over 13 amino acids. V dropped 2 bases and J dropped 12 bases, with 16 bases sitting between them. Germline lookup yields CDR1 SEHNR and CDR2 FQNEAQ (reference sequence). The CDR3 DNA sequence: TGTGCCAGCAGCTTAAGATCGTCGGGGGAATCTTTCTTT. This encodes CASSLRSSGESFF.